These T cell receptor beta chains were read from a single sample in a study of identical twins. A single record per CDR3 protein comes from TCRdb applying MiXCR to the 5' RACE reads. The table has 750,000 to 950,000 distinct CDR3 sequences, about 12% seen once. The data were also submitted as part of a second study, on yellow fever vaccine responses in identical twins.

Specimen: PBMCs. Every receptor here comes from a woman aged 18-29 years in good health. The CDR3 runs from the conserved cysteine through the conserved F or W. The D gene is left open where the match is weak. Size is omitted from some rows. Given values are once, few, many or a class for expanded clones.

J | size | D | V | CDR3 | DNA
TRBJ2-1 | few | - | TRBV4-1 | CASSQLKASSYNEQFF | TGCGCCAGCAGCCAACTCAAAGCGAGCTCCTACAATGAGCAGTTCTTC
TRBJ1-6 | few | - | TRBV9 | CASSVAGSSYNSPLHF | TGTGCCAGCAGCGTAGCCGGCAGCTCCTATAATTCACCCCTCCACTTT
TRBJ2-5 | - | - | TRBV3-1 | CASSPTGGNPKTQYF | TGTGCCAGCAGCCCCACCGGAGGTAATCCCAAGACCCAGTACTTC
TRBJ2-5 | few | - | TRBV11-2 | CASSSPPKGETQYF | TGTGCCAGCAGCTCTCCCCCCAAGGGAGAGACCCAGTACTTC
TRBJ2-3 | few | - | TRBV6-1 | CASSLAGERDTQYF | TGTGCCAGCAGCCTCGCAGGTGAACGGGATACGCAGTATTTT
TRBJ1-5 | many | - | TRBV6-2/TRBV6-3 | CASSFDRKGSPQHF | TGTGCCAGCAGTTTCGACAGGAAAGGCTCGCCCCAGCATTTT
TRBJ2-1 | few | TRBD2 | TRBV5-1 | CASSLAGVAYNEQFF | TGCGCCAGCAGCCTAGCGGGAGTGGCCTACAATGAGCAGTTCTTC
TRBJ2-5 | - | - | TRBV29-1 | CSVEGTRQETQYF | TGCAGCGTTGAAGGAACCCGTCAAGAGACCCAGTACTTC
TRBJ1-6 | few | - | TRBV6-5 | CASSYSTGRGNIINSPLHF | TGTGCCAGCAGTTACTCAACGGGCAGGGGAAATATAATCAATTCACCCCTCCACTTT
TRBJ2-5 | - | TRBD1 | TRBV12-5 | CASGLSLATGGKETQYF | TGTGCTAGTGGTTTGTCATTGGCGACAGGGGGCAAAGAGACCCAGTACTTC
TRBJ2-7 | - | - | TRBV7-9 | CASSSTHRDSYEQYF | TGTGCCAGCAGCTCCACTCACAGGGACTCCTACGAGCAGTACTTC
TRBJ2-1 | few | TRBD2 | TRBV2 | CASNRLAGVNEQFF | TGTGCCAGCAACCGACTAGCGGGAGTCAATGAGCAGTTCTTC
TRBJ2-1 | once | TRBD2 | TRBV28 | CASSFRLAAGDEQFF | TGTGCCAGCAGTTTCCGCCTAGCGGCCGGAGATGAGCAGTTCTTC
TRBJ2-2 | few | - | TRBV3-1 | CASSQMDQTGELFF | TGTGCCAGCAGCCAAATGGACCAAACCGGGGAGCTGTTTTTT
TRBJ2-3 | few | TRBD1 | TRBV24-1 | CATSEGGGSDTQYF | TGTGCCACCAGTGAAGGGGGCGGATCGGATACGCAGTATTTT
TRBJ2-3 | once | - | TRBV15 | CATSREGRSLADTQYF | TGTGCCACCAGCAGGGAGGGGCGATCCTTAGCCGATACGCAGTATTTT
TRBJ1-5 | few | - | TRBV9 | CASSEGAPGDQPQHF | TGTGCCAGCAGCGAAGGGGCCCCTGGGGATCAGCCCCAGCATTTT
TRBJ2-3 | few | - | TRBV7-9 | CASNSNKDPTDTQYF | TGTGCCAGTAATTCGAATAAAGACCCCACAGATACGCAGTATTTT
TRBJ1-1 | many | - | TRBV7-9 | CASSLTAMNTEAFF | TGCGCCAGCAGCTTGACAGCCATGAACACTGAAGCTTTCTTT
TRBJ2-3 | - | - | TRBV5-1 | CASSRAPGTDTQYF | TGCGCCAGCAGCCGGGCCCCCGGGACAGATACGCAGTATTTT
TRBJ2-2 | few | - | TRBV19 | CASSRAWGSRTGELFF | TGTGCCAGTAGTAGGGCTTGGGGGTCGCGCACCGGGGAGCTGTTTTTT
TRBJ2-1 | few | TRBD2 | TRBV2 | CACWGGFNNEQFF | TGTGCCTGCTGGGGGGGGTTCAACAATGAGCAGTTCTTC
TRBJ2-2 | many | - | TRBV14 | CASSQAYTGELFF | TGTGCCAGCAGCCAAGCGTACACCGGGGAGCTGTTTTTT
TRBJ2-3 | once | - | TRBV20-1 | CCASPLNLASTDTQYF | TGCTGTGCTAGCCCGCTGAACCTCGCGAGCACAGATACGCAGTATTTT
TRBJ1-2 | - | - | TRBV29-1 | CSVDTQSYGYTF | TGCAGCGTTGATACCCAATCCTATGGCTACACCTTC
TRBJ1-2 | few | TRBD1 | TRBV28 | CASSFGTGGAHYGYTF | TGTGCCAGCAGTTTTGGGACAGGGGGCGCCCACTATGGCTACACCTTC
TRBJ2-1 | - | TRBD2 | TRBV10-3 | CAISEYRLAGRGNEQFF | TGTGCCATCAGTGAGTATCGACTAGCGGGCCGCGGGAATGAGCAGTTCTTC
TRBJ1-2 | many | TRBD1 | TRBV7-9 | CASSDLTGDGYTF | TGTGCCAGCAGCGACCTAACAGGGGATGGCTACACCTTC
TRBJ2-6 | - | - | TRBV10-3 | CAIRAGQFVPSGANVLTF | TGTGCCATCAGGGCGGGACAATTCGTCCCCTCTGGGGCCAACGTCCTGACTTTC
TRBJ1-6 | many | - | TRBV27 | CASSLFRGPNNSPLHF | TGTGCCAGCAGTTTATTTAGGGGACCCAATAATTCACCCCTCCACTTT
TRBJ1-1 | few | - | TRBV12-3/TRBV12-4 | CASSLLYRETEAFF | TGTGCCAGCAGTTTACTTTACAGGGAAACTGAAGCTTTCTTT
TRBJ2-5 | few | - | TRBV4-2 | CASSPWGGGGETQYF | TGTGCCAGCAGCCCCTGGGGAGGGGGAGGAGAGACCCAGTACTTC
TRBJ2-1 | - | TRBD2 | TRBV7-9 | CASSRTSRQFF | TGTGCCAGCAGCCGGACTAGTCGTCAGTTCTTC
TRBJ2-3 | few | TRBD2 | TRBV20-1 | CSARDTGTSDDTQYF | TGCAGTGCTAGAGACACCGGGACTAGCGATGATACGCAGTATTTT
TRBJ1-1 | - | - | TRBV7-2 | CASNVGYLNTEAFF | TGTGCCAGCAACGTTGGTTACCTGAACACTGAAGCTTTCTTT
TRBJ1-1 | few | - | TRBV20-1 | CSARDPGSTEAFF | TGCAGTGCTAGAGATCCAGGAAGTACTGAAGCTTTCTTT
TRBJ2-3 | - | - | TRBV7-9 | CASSLELNTQYF | TGTGCCAGCAGCTTAGAGTTAAATACGCAGTATTTT
TRBJ2-7 | - | - | TRBV28 | CASSPGGTGVPYEQYF | TGTGCCAGCAGTCCCGGGGGGACAGGTGTACCCTACGAGCAGTACTTC
TRBJ1-1 | - | - | TRBV25-1 | CASSELGGENTEAFF | TGTGCCAGCAGTGAATTAGGTGGGGAGAACACTGAAGCTTTCTTT
TRBJ2-6 | many | - | TRBV28 | CASSSGSHSGANVLTF | TGTGCCAGCAGTAGCGGGTCACACTCTGGGGCCAACGTCCTGACTTTC
TRBJ1-1 | - | - | TRBV12-3/TRBV12-4 | CASRPGPGNTEAFF | TGTGCCAGCAGACCCGGCCCTGGGAACACTGAAGCTTTCTTT
TRBJ2-2 | many | TRBD1 | TRBV12-3/TRBV12-4 | CASRRNRGRRTGELFF | TGTGCCAGCAGACGCAACAGGGGGCGCCGAACCGGGGAGCTGTTTTTT
TRBJ2-6 | - | - | TRBV21-1 | CASSKALRVTPGANVLTF | TGTGCCAGCAGCAAAGCGCTTCGGGTCACCCCTGGGGCCAACGTCCTGACTTTC
TRBJ2-1 | few | TRBD2 | TRBV4-2 | CASSQEVSGGFYNEQFF | TGTGCCAGCAGCCAAGAAGTAAGCGGGGGGTTTTACAATGAGCAGTTCTTC
TRBJ2-7 | many | - | TRBV25-1 | CASSEGSFYEQYF | TGTGCCAGCAGTGAAGGCAGTTTTTACGAGCAGTACTTC
TRBJ2-3 | once | - | TRBV5-6 | CASSLAGPPNTDTQYF | TGTGCCAGCAGCTTGGCGGGACCCCCTAACACAGATACGCAGTATTTT
TRBJ2-5 | - | TRBD1 | TRBV20-1 | CSAPGQGVETQYF | TGCAGTGCACCGGGACAGGGAGTAGAGACCCAGTACTTC